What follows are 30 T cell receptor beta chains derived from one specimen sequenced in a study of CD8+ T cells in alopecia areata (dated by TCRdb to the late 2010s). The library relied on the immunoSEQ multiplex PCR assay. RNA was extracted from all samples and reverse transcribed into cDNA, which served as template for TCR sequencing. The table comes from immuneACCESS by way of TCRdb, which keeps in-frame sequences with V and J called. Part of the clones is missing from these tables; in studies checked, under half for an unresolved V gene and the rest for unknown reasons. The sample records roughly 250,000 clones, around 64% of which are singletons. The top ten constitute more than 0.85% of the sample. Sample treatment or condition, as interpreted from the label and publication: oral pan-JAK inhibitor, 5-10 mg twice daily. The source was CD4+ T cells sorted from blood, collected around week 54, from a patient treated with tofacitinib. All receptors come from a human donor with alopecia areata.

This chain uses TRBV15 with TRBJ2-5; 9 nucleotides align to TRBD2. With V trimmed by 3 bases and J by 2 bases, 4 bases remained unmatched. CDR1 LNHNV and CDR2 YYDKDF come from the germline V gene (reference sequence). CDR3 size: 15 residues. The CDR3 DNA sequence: TGTGCCACCAGCAGTAGCGGGGGATCACAAGAGACCCAGTACTTC. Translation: CATSSSGGSQETQYF.

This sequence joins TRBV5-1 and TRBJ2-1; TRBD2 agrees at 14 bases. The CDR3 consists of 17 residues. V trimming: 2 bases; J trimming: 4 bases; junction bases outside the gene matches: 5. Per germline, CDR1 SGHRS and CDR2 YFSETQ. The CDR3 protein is CASSFGLAGGRYNEQFF. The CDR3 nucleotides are TGCGCCAGCAGCTTCGGACTAGCGGGGGGCCGGTACAATGAGCAGTTCTTC.

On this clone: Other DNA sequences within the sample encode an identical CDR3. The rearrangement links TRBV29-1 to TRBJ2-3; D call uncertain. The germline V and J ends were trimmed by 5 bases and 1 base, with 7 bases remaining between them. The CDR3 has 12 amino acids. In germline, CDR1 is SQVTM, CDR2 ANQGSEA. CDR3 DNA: TGCAGCGTTCGGACGGGCACAGATACGCAGTATTTT. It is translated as CSVRTGTDTQYF.

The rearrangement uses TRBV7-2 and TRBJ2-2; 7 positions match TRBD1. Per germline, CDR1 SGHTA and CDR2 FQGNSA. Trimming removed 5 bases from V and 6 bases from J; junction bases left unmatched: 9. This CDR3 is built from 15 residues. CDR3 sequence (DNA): TGTGCCAGCAGCCCCAGGGGGACAATTGCCGGGGAGCTGTTTTTT. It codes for CASSPRGTIAGELFF. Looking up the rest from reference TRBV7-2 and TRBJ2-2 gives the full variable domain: GAGVSQSPSNKVTEKGKDVELRCDPISGHTALYWYRQSLGQGLEFLIYFQGNSAPDKSGLPSDRFSAERTGGSVSTLTIQRTQQEDSAVYLCASSPRGTIAGELFFGEGSRLTVL.

CDR3 coding DNA: TGTGCCTGGAGTGTACTCGGGGCAGCTACGGTGGAGCAGTACTTC. Amino acids: CAWSVLGAATVEQYF. The rearrangement links TRBV30 to TRBJ2-7; D tentatively reads TRBD1 or TRBD2 (5 bases each). The germline gives CDR1 GTSNPN, CDR2 SVGIG (reference sequence). The CDR3 spans 15 residues. Trimming removed 0 bases from V and 7 bases from J, with 19 bases in between.

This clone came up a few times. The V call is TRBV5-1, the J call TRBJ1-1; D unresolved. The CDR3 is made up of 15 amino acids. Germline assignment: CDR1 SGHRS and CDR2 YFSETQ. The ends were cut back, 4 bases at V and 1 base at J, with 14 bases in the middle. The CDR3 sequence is CASSQGKIGNTEAFF. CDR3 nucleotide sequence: TGCGCCAGCAGCCAAGGAAAAATAGGGAACACTGAAGCTTTCTTT.

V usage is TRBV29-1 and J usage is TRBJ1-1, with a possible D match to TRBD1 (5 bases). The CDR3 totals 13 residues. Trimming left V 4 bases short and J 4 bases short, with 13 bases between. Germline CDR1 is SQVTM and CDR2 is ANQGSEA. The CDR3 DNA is TGCAGCGTTGGGGAGGACACCTTCACTGAAGCTTTCTTT. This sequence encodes CSVGEDTFTEAFF.

The CDR3 protein is CASSSREGYQPQHF. The CDR3, as DNA: TGTGCCAGCAGCTCTAGGGAGGGGTATCAGCCCCAGCATTTT. The chain carries TRBV7-2 and TRBJ1-5, with D possibly TRBD1 on 5 matching bases. The germline V gene encodes CDR1 SGHTA and CDR2 FQGNSA. V lost 4 bases, J lost 5 bases, and 12 bases lay in between. The CDR3 runs to 14 residues.

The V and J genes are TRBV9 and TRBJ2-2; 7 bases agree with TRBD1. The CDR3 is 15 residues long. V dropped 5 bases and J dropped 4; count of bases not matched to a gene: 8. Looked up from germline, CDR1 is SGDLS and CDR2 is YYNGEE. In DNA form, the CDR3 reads TGTGCCAGCAGTGCTACCGGGACAGTCACCGGGGAGCTGTTTTTT. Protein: CASSATGTVTGELFF.

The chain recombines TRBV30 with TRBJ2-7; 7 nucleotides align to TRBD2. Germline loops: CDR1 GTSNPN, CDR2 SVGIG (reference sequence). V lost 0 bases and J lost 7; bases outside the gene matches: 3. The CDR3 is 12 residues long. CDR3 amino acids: CAWSVVGGEQYF. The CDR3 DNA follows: TGTGCCTGGAGTGTAGTGGGAGGGGAGCAGTACTTC.

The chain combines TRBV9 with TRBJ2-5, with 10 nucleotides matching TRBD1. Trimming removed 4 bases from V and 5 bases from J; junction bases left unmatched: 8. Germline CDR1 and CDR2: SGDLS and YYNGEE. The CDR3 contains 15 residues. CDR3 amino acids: CASSRGQGRQETQYF. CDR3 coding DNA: TGTGCCAGCAGCAGGGGACAGGGGCGCCAGGAGACCCAGTACTTC.

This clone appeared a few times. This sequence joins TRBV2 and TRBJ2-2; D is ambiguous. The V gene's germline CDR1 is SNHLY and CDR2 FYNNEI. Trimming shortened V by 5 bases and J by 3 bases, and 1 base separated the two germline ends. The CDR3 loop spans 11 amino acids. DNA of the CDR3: TGTGCCAGCAGTTACACCGGGGAGCTGTTTTTT. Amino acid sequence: CASSYTGELFF.

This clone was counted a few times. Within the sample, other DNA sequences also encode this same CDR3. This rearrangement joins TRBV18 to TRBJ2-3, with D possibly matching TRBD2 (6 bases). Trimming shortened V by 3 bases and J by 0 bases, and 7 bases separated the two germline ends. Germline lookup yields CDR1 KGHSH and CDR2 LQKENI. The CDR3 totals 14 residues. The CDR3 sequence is CASSPAGSTDTQYF. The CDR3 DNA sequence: TGTGCCAGCTCACCGGCGGGGAGCACAGATACGCAGTATTTT.

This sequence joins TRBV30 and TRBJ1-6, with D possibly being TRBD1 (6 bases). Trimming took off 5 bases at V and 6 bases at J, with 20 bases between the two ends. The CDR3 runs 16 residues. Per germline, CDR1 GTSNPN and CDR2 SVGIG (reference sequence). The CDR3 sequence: CAWGNPAQGTNSPLHF. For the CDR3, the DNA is TGTGCCTGGGGTAACCCAGCCCAGGGGACTAATTCACCCCTCCACTTT.

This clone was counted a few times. The CDR3 loop is CASSLSSSADTSTDTQYF. The CDR3 nucleotides read TGTGCCAGCAGCTTATCGTCTTCTGCGGACACTAGCACAGATACGCAGTATTTT. The rearrangement links TRBV7-2 to TRBJ2-3; maybe TRBD1 (5 bases). The CDR3 has 18 residues. Between the trimmed V and J ends, which lost 2 bases and 0 bases, there was a span of 18 bases. The germline V gene has CDR1 SGHTA and CDR2 FQGNSA.

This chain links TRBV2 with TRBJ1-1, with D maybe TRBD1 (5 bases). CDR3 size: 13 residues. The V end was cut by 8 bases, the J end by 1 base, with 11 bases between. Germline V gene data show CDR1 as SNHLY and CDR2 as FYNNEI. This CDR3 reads CASRRESNTEAFF. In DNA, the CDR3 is TGTGCCAGCCGCAGGGAATCGAACACTGAAGCTTTCTTT.

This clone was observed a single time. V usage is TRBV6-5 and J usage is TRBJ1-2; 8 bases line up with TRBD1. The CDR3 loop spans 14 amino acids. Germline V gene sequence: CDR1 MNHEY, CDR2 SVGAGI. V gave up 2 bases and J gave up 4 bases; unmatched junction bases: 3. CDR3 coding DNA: TGTGCCAGCAGTTACGGACAGGGCGCCTATGGCTACACCTTC. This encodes CASSYGQGAYGYTF.

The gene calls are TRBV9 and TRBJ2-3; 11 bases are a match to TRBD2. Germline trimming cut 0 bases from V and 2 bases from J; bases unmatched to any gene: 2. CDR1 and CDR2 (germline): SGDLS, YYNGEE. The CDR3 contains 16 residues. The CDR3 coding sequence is TGTGCCAGCAGCGTAGCACTAGCGGGGGACACAGATACGCAGTATTTT. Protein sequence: CASSVALAGDTDTQYF.

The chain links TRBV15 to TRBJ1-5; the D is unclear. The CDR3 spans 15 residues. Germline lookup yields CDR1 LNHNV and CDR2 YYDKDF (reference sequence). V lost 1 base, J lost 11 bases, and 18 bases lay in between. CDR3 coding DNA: TGTGCCACCAGCAGAGGGGTAGGCCTGCTGGAGGCCCAGCATTTT. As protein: CATSRGVGLLEAQHF. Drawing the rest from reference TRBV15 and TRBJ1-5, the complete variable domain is DAMVIQNPRYQVTQFGKPVTLSCSQTLNHNVMYWYQQKSSQAPKLLFHYYDKDFNNEADTPDNFQSRRPNTSFCFLDIRSPGLGDTAMYLCATSRGVGLLEAQHFGDGTRLSIL.

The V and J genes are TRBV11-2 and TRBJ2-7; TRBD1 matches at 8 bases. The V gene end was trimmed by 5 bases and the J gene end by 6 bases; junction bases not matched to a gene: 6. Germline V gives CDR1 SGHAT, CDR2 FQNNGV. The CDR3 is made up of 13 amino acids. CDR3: CASSLQGASEQYF. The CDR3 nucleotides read TGTGCCAGCAGCCTCCAGGGGGCGAGCGAGCAGTACTTC.

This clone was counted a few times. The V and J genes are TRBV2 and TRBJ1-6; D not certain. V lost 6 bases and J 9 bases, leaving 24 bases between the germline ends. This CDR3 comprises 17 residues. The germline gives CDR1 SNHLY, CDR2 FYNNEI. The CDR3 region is CASRIAASSSVVSPLHF. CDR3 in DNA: TGTGCCAGCAGAATCGCGGCTTCTTCATCAGTGGTTTCACCCCTCCACTTT.

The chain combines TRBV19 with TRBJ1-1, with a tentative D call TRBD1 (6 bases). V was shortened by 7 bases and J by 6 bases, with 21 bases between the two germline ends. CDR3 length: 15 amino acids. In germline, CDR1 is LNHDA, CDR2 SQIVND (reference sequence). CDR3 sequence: CASTLPNRERSEAFF. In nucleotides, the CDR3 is TGTGCCAGTACCCTCCCGAACAGGGAAAGATCTGAAGCTTTCTTT.

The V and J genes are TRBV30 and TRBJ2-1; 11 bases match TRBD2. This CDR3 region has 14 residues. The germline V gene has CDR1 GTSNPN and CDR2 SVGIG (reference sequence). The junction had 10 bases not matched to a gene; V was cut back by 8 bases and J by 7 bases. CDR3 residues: CATEHLAGGNEQFF. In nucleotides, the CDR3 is TGTGCCACCGAGCACCTAGCGGGGGGTAATGAGCAGTTCTTC. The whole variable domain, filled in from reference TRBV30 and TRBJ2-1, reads SQTIHQWPATLVQPVGSPLSLECTVEGTSNPNLYWYRQAAGRGLQLLFYSVGIGQISSEVPQNLSASRPQDRQFILSSKKLLLSDSGFYLCATEHLAGGNEQFFGPGTRLTVL.

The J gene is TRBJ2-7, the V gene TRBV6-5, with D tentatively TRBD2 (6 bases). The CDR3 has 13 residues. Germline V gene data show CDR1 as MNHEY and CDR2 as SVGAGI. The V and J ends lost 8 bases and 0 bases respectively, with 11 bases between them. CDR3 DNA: TGTGCCAGCTCGCGCGGGACCTCCTACGAGCAGTACTTC. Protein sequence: CASSRGTSYEQYF.

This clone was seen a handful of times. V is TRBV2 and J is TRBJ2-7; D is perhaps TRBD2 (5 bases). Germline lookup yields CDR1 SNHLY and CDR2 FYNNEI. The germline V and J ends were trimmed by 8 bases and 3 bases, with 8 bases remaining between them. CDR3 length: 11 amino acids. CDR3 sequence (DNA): TGTGCCAGCCGCCGGGACTACGAGCAGTACTTC. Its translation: CASRRDYEQYF.

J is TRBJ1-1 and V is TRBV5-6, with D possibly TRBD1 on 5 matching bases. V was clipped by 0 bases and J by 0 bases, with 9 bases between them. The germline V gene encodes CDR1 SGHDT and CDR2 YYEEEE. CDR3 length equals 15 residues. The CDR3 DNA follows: TGTGCCAGCAGCTTGGGGGGACGGATGAACACTGAAGCTTTCTTT. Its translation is CASSLGGRMNTEAFF.

CDR3 loop: CASSANYRDSPLHF. The CDR3 region has the DNA TGTGCCAGCAGCGCGAATTACAGGGATTCACCCCTCCACTTT. V usage is TRBV9 and J usage is TRBJ1-6; D may be TRBD1 (6 bases). The V end was cut by 3 bases, the J end by 8 bases, with 12 bases between. The germline V gene has CDR1 SGDLS and CDR2 YYNGEE. The CDR3 is 14 amino acids. Drawing the rest from reference TRBV9 and TRBJ1-6, the complete variable domain is DSGVTQTPKHLITATGQRVTLRCSPRSGDLSVYWYQQSLDQGLQFLIQYYNGEERAKGNILERFSAQQFPDLHSELNLSSLELGDSALYFCASSANYRDSPLHFGNGTRLTVT.

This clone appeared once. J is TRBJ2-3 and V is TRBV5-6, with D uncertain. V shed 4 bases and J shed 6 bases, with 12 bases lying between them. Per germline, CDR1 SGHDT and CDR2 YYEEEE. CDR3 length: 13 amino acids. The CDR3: CASSAQPADTQYF. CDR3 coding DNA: TGTGCCAGCAGCGCACAGCCCGCGGATACGCAGTATTTT.

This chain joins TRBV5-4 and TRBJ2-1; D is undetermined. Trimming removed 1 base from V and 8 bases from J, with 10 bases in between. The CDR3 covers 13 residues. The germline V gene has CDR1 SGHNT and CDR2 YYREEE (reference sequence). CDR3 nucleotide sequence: TGTGCCAGCAGCTTGCACGAGTTCGATGAGCAGTTCTTC. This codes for CASSLHEFDEQFF.

CDR3 in DNA: TGTGCCAGCAGGGGGACGGTTAGCAATCAGCCCCAGCATTTT. This encodes CASRGTVSNQPQHF. The J gene is TRBJ1-5, the V gene TRBV2; TRBD1 is a possible D gene (5 bases). CDR3 size: 14 residues. Trimming removed 6 bases from V and 0 bases from J, with 9 bases in between. In germline, CDR1 is SNHLY, CDR2 FYNNEI. Variable domain in full (rest from reference TRBV2 and TRBJ1-5): EPEVTQTPSHQVTQMGQEVILRCVPISNHLYFYWYRQILGQKVEFLVSFYNNEISEKSEIFDDQFSVERPDGSNFTLKIRSTKLEDSAMYFCASRGTVSNQPQHFGDGTRLSIL.